In this sample, the clone carrying this TCR beta chain turned up once. Its target is not known. The data were taken from a study of cytomegalovirus exposure and HLA in healthy donors. Notes on the study in general: V segments that were indistinguishable, TRBV6-2 and TRBV6-3 among them, were omitted from analysis. Reported findings show TCR beta sequences accurately forecast HLA-A and HLA-B alleles in most subjects.

J lost 13 bases, V lost 5 bases, and 7 bases had no gene match. CDR1 and CDR2 from the germline V gene are MDHEN and SYDVKM. The CDR3 is 11 amino acids. PCR involved 60 Vbeta and 13 Jbeta primers. Sequenced by immunoSEQ multiplex PCR; TCRdb stores in-frame clones only, minus some. The data show some 59,000 clones, under 90% seen once. Donors showed nominal health when sampled, although they likely had unrecorded immune exposures. The rearrangement joins TRBV28 to TRBJ1-2, with 7 bases aligning to TRBD1. Sequencing was carried out using PBMCs. This TCR derives from a woman aged 18 to 35 in good health and CMV-seronegative. The CDR3 DNA sequence: TGTGCCAGCAGTACACAGGGGCCGGGCACCTTC. This sequence encodes CASSTQGPGTF.